Sequencing of this TCR beta chain was carried out in a study of beta chain features in type 1 diabetes. Study-wide findings and caveats: Among patients, naive, central memory and Treg TCRB repertoires appeared more similar than among healthy donors. In these data, an HLA type influence on TCRB rearrangement remained unresolved.

Germline V gives CDR1 MNHNY, CDR2 SVGAGI (reference sequence). The J segment lost 4 bases and the V segment lost 6 bases, leaving 5 bases of the junction unmatched. This CDR3 contains 13 residues. Sorted CD4+ subsets: naive, central memory, regulatory, stem cell-like memory (CD45RO/CCR7/CD25/CD127/CD95/CD27 panel). Reverse transcription of all isolated RNA meant that expressed TCRB transcripts were sequenced. The average read count of naive, central memory and regulatory T cell samples was approximately 3.5 million. Generated by immunoSEQ multiplex PCR, the TCRdb table keeps only in-frame clones and is missing some. The data show a few hundred thousand clones, around 15% seen once. Points on this clone: Its cognate antigen is unknown.

The sequence derives from a young woman in good health. This sequence joins TRBV6-6 and TRBJ1-2, with TRBD1 matching over 7 bases. The sequenced material came from naive CD4+ T cells from blood. The CDR3 is CASRRGPFYGYTF. The CDR3 DNA reads as TGTGCCAGCAGGAGGGGGCCTTTCTATGGCTACACCTTC.